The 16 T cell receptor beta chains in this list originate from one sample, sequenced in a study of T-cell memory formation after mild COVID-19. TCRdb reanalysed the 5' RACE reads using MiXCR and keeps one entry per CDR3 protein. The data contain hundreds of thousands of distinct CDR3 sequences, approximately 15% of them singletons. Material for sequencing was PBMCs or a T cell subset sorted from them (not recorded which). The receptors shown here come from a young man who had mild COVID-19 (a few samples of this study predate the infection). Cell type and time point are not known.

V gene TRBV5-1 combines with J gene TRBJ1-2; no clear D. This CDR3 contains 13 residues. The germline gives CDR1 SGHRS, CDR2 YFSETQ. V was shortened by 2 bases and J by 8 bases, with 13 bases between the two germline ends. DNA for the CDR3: TGCGCCAGCAGCTTAGTGAGGGCGCAGGGCTACACCTTC. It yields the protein CASSLVRAQGYTF.

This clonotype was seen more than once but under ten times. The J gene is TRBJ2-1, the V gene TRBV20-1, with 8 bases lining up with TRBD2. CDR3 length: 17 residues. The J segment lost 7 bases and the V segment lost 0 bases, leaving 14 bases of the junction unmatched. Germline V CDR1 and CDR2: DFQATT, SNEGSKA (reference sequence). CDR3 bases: TGCAGTGCTAGAGATCTCGGGGGGGCTGTACAGCGGAATGAGCAGTTCTTC. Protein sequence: CSARDLGGAVQRNEQFF.

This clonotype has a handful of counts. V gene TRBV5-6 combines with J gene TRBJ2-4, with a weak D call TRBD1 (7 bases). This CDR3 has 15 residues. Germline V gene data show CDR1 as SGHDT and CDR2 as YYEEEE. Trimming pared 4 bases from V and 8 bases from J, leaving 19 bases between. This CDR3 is CASSGGETGRDIQYF. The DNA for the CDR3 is TGTGCCAGCAGCGGAGGGGAGACAGGGCGGGACATTCAGTACTTC.

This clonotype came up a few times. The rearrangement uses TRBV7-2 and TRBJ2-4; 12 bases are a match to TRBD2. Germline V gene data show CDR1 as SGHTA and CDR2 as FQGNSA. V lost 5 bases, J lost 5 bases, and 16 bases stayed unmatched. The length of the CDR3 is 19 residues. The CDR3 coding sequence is TGTGCCAGCAGCCAATTTAACCCCGCTAGCGGGGGGGCCGAAAACATTCAGTACTTC. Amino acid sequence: CASSQFNPASGGAENIQYF.

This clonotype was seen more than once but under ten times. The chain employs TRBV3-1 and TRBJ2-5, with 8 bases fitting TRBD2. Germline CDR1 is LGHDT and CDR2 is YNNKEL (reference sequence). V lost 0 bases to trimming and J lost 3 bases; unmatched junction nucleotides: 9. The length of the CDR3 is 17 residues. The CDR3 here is CASSQDPAGGSEETQYF. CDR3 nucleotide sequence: TGTGCCAGCAGCCAAGATCCGGCGGGGGGCTCGGAAGAGACCCAGTACTTC.

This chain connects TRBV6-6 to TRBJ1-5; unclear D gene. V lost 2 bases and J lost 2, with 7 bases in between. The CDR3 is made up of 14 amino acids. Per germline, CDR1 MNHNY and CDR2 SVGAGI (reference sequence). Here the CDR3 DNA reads TGTGCCAGCAGTTACGAGGGTCGCAATCAGCCCCAGCATTTT. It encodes CASSYEGRNQPQHF.

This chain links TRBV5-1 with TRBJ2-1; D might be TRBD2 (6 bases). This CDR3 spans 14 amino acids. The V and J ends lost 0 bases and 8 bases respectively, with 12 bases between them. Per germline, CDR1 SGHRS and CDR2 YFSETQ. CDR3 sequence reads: CASSLVAGSDEQFF. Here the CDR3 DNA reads TGCGCCAGCAGCTTGGTCGCGGGGTCAGATGAGCAGTTCTTC.

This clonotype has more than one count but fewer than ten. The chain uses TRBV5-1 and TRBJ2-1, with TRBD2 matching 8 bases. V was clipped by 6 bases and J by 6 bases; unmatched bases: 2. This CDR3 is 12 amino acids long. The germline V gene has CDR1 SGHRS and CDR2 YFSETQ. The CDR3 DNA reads TGCGCCAGCACCCGGGGGGGCAATGAGCAGTTCTTC. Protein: CASTRGGNEQFF.

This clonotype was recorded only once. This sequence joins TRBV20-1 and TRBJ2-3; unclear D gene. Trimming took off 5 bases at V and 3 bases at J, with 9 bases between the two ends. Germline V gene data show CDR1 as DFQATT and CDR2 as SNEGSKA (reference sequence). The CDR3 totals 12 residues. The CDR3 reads CSARPGTDTQYF. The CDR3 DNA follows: TGCAGTGCTCGCCCAGGTACAGATACGCAGTATTTT.

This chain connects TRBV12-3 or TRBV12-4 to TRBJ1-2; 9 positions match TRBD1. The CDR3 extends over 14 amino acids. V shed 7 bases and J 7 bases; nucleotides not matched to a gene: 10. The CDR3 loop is CASTPGGQGRGYTF. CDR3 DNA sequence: TGTGCCAGCACCCCGGGGGGACAGGGCCGTGGCTACACCTTC.

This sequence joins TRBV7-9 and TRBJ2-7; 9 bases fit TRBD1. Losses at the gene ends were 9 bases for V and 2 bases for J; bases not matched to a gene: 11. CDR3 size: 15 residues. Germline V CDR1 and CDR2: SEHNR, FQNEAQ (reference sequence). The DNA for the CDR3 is TGTGCCAGGGGGGGGACAGGGCAAATTACCTACGAGCAGTACGTC. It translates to CARGGTGQITYEQYV.

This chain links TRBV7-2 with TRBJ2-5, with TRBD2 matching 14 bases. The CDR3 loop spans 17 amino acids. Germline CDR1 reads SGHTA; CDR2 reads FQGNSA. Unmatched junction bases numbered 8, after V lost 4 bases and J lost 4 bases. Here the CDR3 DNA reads TGTGCCAGCAGCTCCCTTGGGACTAGCGGGGGTATAGAGACCCAGTACTTC. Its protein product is CASSSLGTSGGIETQYF.

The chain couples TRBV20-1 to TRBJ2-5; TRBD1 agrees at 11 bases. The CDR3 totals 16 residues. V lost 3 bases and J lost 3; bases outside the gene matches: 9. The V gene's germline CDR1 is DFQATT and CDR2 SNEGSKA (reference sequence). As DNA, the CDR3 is TGCAGTGCTAGTGGGACAGGGGGGGCTACCGAAGAGACCCAGTACTTC. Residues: CSASGTGGATEETQYF.

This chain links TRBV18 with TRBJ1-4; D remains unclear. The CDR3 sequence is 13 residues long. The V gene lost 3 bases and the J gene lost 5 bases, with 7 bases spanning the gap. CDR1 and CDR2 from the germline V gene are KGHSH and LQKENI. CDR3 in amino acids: CASSPMGNEKLFF. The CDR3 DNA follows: TGTGCCAGCTCACCGATGGGCAATGAAAAACTGTTTTTT.

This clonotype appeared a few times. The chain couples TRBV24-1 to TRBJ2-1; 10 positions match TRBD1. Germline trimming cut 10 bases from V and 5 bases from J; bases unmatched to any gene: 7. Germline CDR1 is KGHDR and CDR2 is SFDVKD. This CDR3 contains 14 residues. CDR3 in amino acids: CATRGQGTHNEQFF. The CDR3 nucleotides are TGTGCCACTAGGGGACAGGGGACCCACAATGAGCAGTTCTTC.

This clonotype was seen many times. In nucleotides, the CDR3 is TGTGCCAGCAGTAAAGGACTAGCGGCGAACACCGGGGAGCTGTTTTTT. This gives the protein CASSKGLAANTGELFF. The chain has TRBV6-6 and TRBJ2-2, with TRBD2 matching over 10 bases. The CDR3 has 16 residues. The J segment lost 0 bases and the V segment lost 5 bases, leaving 3 bases of the junction unmatched. Germline CDR1 reads MNHNY; CDR2 reads SVGAGI (reference sequence).